This T cell receptor (beta chain) stems from a study of cytomegalovirus exposure and HLA in healthy donors. Broader study findings: One variant, a missense change in DCLRE1C, was linked in a later analysis to TCR beta V- and J-gene trimming. In a later analysis, donors in an Asian-associated ancestry cluster reportedly had fewer N-insertions in productive TCRs than the cohort mean. It was reported that the classifier diagnosed cytomegalovirus status with high specificity and sensitivity in both the original and validation cohorts.

Trimming left V 6 bases short and J 1 base short, with 13 bases between. Germline CDR1 reads MNHNS; CDR2 reads SASEGT. This CDR3 spans 15 amino acids. It was with 60 Vbeta and 13 Jbeta primers that the PCR ran. Per the original data handling: In a later analysis, roughly 11 million of around 75 million unique beta chains occurred in at least two donors. The data were produced by immunoSEQ multiplex PCR, yet TCRdb's version contains in-frame clones alone and is incomplete. V and J calls and clone size follow that table, whereas D and trimming were derived from the DNA. This sample has approximately 88,000 clones, with around 60% found just once. With respect to this clone: Antigen: not known.

The clonotype was recovered from a man aged 55 to 69 in good health and CMV-seronegative. V gene TRBV6-1 combines with J gene TRBJ2-1, with D uncertain. Sequenced: PBMCs. The CDR3 DNA follows: TGTGCCAGCAGCCTTCTAGGAGTTTCCTACAATGAGCAGTTCTTC. This gives the protein CASSLLGVSYNEQFF.